This TCR beta chain was identified during a study of shared clonotypes between healthy human individuals. Cells designated naive CD8 were CD45RO-negative and were positively selected for CCR7, with terminally differentiated effector memory CD45RA+ cells excluded. The protocol was immunoSEQ multiplex PCR, while the TCRdb copy is restricted to in-frame clones and leaves out a portion. This table has around 600,000 clones, approximately 95% appearing once. Germline CDR1 LGHNA, CDR2 YNFKEQ. Trimming cost V 0 bases and J 4 bases, with 13 bases left between them. This CDR3 has 15 residues. The V gene is TRBV4-2, the J gene TRBJ2-7; TRBD1 is a possible D gene (6 bases). Sequencing used naive CD8+ T cells sorted from blood. This TCR was sampled from a woman in her twenties or thirties in good health. In DNA form, the CDR3 reads TGTGCCAGCAGCCAAGATACGGAACAGGGTTACGAGCAGTACTTC. Translated, it gives CASSQDTEQGYEQYF.